This TCR beta chain was sequenced for a study of T cell repertoires in cytomegalovirus infection. Study-level background: HLA-B-restricted CMV epitopes that are well studied were used alongside recently identified HLA-C-restricted ones. It was the public TCR beta signatures that indicated both CMV infection and matching HLA type.

This clonotype has a handful of counts. Its specificity is unknown. The CDR3 covers 16 residues. CDR1 and CDR2 (germline): LNHNV, YYDKDF (reference sequence). V lost 0 bases to trimming and J lost 1 base, with 12 bases between them. TCRdb ran MiXCR on the reads and lists one entry per CDR3 protein. Among around 230,000 distinct CDR3 sequences listed, 30% to 45% were seen once. Overall study findings and caveats: The ex vivo response was dominated by HLA-C-restricted CMV-specific TCR beta clonotypes. Frequencies of public TCR beta families were cumulated, and this identified carriers of CMV plus the relevant HLA.

This sample comprised CD8+ T cells from cultured PBMCs, obtained from culture after CMV antigen stimulation. The clonotype comes from a human donor in good health (CMV status not recorded). Some clones in this sample may be carry-over from other donors' samples. V gene TRBV15 combines with J gene TRBJ1-1; unclear D gene. CDR3 loop: CATSRDLGGQNTEAFF. The CDR3 DNA reads TGTGCCACCAGCAGAGATCTGGGAGGCCAGAACACTGAAGCTTTCTTT.